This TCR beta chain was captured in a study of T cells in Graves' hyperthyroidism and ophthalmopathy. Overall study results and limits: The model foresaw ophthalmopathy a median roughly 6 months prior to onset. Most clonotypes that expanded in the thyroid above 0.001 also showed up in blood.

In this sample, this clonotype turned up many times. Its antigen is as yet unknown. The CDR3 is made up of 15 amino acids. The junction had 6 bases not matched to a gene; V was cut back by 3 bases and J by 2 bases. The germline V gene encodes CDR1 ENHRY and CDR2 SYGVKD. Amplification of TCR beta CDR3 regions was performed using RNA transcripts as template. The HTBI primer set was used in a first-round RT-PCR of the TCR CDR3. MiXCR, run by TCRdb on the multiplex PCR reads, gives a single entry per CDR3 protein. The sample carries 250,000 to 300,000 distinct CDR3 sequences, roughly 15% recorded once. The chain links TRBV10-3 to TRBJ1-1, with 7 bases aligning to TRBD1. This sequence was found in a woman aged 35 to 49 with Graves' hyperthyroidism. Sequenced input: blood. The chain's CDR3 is CAISDFDRDNTEAFF. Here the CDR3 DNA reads TGTGCCATCAGTGATTTTGACAGGGACAACACTGAAGCTTTCTTT.